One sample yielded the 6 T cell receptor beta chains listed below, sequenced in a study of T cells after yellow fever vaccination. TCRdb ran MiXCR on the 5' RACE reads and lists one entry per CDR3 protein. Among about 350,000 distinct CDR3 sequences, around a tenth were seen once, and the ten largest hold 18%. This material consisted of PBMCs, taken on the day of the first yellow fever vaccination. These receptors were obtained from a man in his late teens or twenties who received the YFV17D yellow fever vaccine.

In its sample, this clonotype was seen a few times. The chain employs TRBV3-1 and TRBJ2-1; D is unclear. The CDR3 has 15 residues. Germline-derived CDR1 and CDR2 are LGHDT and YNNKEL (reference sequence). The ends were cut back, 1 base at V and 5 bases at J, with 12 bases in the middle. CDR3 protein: CASSQGLGLNNEQFF. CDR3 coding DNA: TGTGCCAGCAGCCAAGGTCTGGGGTTAAACAATGAGCAGTTCTTC.

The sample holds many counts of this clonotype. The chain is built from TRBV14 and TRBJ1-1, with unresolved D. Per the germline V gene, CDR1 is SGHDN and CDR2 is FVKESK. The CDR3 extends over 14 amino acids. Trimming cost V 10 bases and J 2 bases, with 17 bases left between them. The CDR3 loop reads CATALMVRNTEAFF. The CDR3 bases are TGTGCCACCGCGTTAATGGTACGAAACACTGAAGCTTTCTTT.

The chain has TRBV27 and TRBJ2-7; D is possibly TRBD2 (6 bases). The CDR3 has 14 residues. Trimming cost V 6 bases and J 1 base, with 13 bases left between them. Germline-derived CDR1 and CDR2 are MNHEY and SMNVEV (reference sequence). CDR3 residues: CASRSGLGSYEQYF. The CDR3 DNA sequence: TGTGCCAGCAGGAGCGGGTTGGGGTCCTACGAGCAGTACTTC.

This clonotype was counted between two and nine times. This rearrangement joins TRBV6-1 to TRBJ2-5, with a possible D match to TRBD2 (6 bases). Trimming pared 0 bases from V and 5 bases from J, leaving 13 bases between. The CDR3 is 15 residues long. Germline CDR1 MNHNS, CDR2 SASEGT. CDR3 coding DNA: TGTGCCAGCAGTGAAGCGGATGGGGAGGTGGAGACCCAGTACTTC. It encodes CASSEADGEVETQYF.

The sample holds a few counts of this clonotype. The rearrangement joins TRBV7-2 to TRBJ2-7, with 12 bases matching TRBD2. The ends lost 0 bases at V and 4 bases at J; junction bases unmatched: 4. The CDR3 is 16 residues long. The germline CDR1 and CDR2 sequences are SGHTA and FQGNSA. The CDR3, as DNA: TGTGCCAGCAGCTTAGCCGGACTAGCGGGGACTTACGAGCAGTACTTC. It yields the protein CASSLAGLAGTYEQYF.

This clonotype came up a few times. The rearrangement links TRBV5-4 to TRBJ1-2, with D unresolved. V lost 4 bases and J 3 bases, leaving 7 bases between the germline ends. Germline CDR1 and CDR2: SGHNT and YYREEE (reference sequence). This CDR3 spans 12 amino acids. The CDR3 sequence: CASSTDDYGYTF. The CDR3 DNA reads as TGTGCCAGCAGCACGGACGACTATGGCTACACCTTC. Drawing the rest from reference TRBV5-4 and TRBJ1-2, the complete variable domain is ETGVTQSPTHLIKTRGQQVTLRCSSQSGHNTVSWYQQALGQGPQFIFQYYREEENGRGNFPPRFSGLQFPNYSSELNVNALELDDSALYLCASSTDDYGYTFGSGTRLTVV.